The 30 T cell receptor beta chains listed next were all sequenced from one sample in a study of cytomegalovirus exposure and HLA in healthy donors. PCR primers comprised 60 Vbeta and 13 Jbeta primers. Only in-frame clones appear in the TCRdb table, and some are missing; sequencing was by immunoSEQ multiplex PCR. Of roughly 190,000 clones listed, approximately 80% were seen once; the top ten hold roughly 1.1%. Material: PBMCs. The receptors here all came from a woman between 35 and 50 years old in good health and CMV-seronegative.

The chain employs TRBV7-9 and TRBJ2-7; TRBD2 matches 9 bases. Germline V lookup: CDR1 SEHNR, CDR2 FQNEAQ (reference sequence). With V trimmed by 3 bases and J by 2 bases, 17 bases remained unmatched. There are 19 residues in the CDR3. Here the CDR3 reads CASSLSNGLAGGSPYEQYV. The CDR3, as DNA: TGTGCCAGCAGCTTGTCAAATGGCCTCGCGGGAGGGTCACCCTACGAGCAGTACGTC.

The chain uses TRBV19 and TRBJ1-2; 7 bases fit TRBD1. CDR3 size: 13 residues. The junction had 2 bases not matched to a gene; V was cut back by 1 base and J by 6 bases. Germline CDR1 and CDR2: LNHDA and SQIVND (reference sequence). The CDR3 bases are TGTGCCAGTAGTATAGTACAGGGGCATGGCTACACCTTC. This translates into CASSIVQGHGYTF.

The chain is built from TRBV7-2 and TRBJ2-6, with 7 bases aligning to TRBD1. The trim removed 1 base at V and 0 bases at J, leaving 6 bases unmatched. This CDR3 comprises 18 residues. Germline CDR1 SGHTA, CDR2 FQGNSA. The CDR3 region is CASSLEGTVSSGANVLTF. The CDR3 bases are TGTGCCAGCAGCTTAGAGGGGACAGTCTCCTCTGGGGCCAACGTCCTGACTTTC.

This clone was seen more than once but under ten times. The chain joins TRBV5-5 to TRBJ2-1, with D perhaps TRBD2 (5 bases). Germline V lookup: CDR1 SGHKS, CDR2 YYEKEE (reference sequence). Trimming left V 0 bases short and J 14 bases short, with 9 bases between. This CDR3 spans 11 amino acids. CDR3 coding DNA: TGTGCCAGCAGCTTGGGCCCGAGGGAGTTCTTC. Residues: CASSLGPREFF.

The V call is TRBV5-4, the J call TRBJ1-1, with 12 nucleotides matching TRBD1. CDR1 SGHNT and CDR2 YYREEE come from the germline V gene (reference sequence). The CDR3 has 15 residues. The trim removed 4 bases at V and 4 bases at J, leaving 5 bases unmatched. As DNA, the CDR3 is TGTGCCAGCAGCCAGGGACAGGGGGCGAGCACTGAAGCTTTCTTT. Its translation is CASSQGQGASTEAFF.

The chain recombines TRBV7-8 with TRBJ1-1; D may be TRBD1 (5 bases). Trimming shortened V by 1 base and J by 10 bases, and 13 bases separated the two germline ends. This CDR3 region has 13 residues. CDR1 is SGHVS and CDR2 is FQNEAQ in the germline V gene. CDR3 loop: CASSLELDSRAFF. CDR3 DNA sequence: TGTGCCAGCAGCTTAGAGCTTGACAGCAGAGCTTTCTTT.

The rearrangement joins TRBV7-2 to TRBJ1-2; D is possibly TRBD1 (5 bases). Trimming removed 5 bases from V and 8 bases from J, with 18 bases in between. This CDR3 has 14 residues. CDR1 and CDR2 from the germline V gene are SGHTA and FQGNSA. Here the CDR3 DNA reads TGTGCCAGCAGCCGACAGACCCAGCCTGCAGGCTACACCTTC. Translated, it gives CASSRQTQPAGYTF.

This rearrangement joins TRBV5-1 to TRBJ2-7, with TRBD2 identical over 14 bases. V was clipped by 0 bases and J by 2 bases; unmatched bases: 7. The CDR3 is 18 amino acids. Germline V gene data show CDR1 as SGHRS and CDR2 as YFSETQ. The CDR3 sequence is CASSLGGTSGSVAYEQYV. CDR3 in DNA: TGCGCCAGCAGCTTGGGGGGGACTAGCGGGAGCGTTGCCTACGAGCAGTACGTC.

V is TRBV7-2 and J is TRBJ2-1; TRBD1 aligns across 8 bases. J gave up 0 bases and V 2 bases, and 3 bases lay outside the gene matches. CDR1 and CDR2 from the germline V gene are SGHTA and FQGNSA. The CDR3 contains 16 residues. The CDR3 coding sequence is TGTGCCAGCAGCTTACGACAGGGGTCCTCCTACAATGAGCAGTTCTTC. It is translated as CASSLRQGSSYNEQFF.

This clone is a singleton in its sample. The CDR3 reads CSSSLTGYEQYV. The CDR3 DNA is TGTTCCAGCAGCCTCACAGGGTACGAGCAGTACGTC. The rearrangement links TRBV7-9 to TRBJ2-7, with D possibly being TRBD1 (6 bases). CDR3 length: 12 amino acids. Germline lookup yields CDR1 SEHNR and CDR2 FQNEAQ (reference sequence).

V and J are TRBV5-1 and TRBJ2-7; no firm D call. Per the germline V gene, CDR1 is SGHRS and CDR2 is YFSETQ. The CDR3 is 13 residues long. V was shortened by 0 bases and J by 2 bases, with 6 bases between the two germline ends. CDR3 loop: CASSLDPTYEQYF. In DNA form, the CDR3 reads TGCGCCAGCAGCTTGGACCCTACCTACGAGCAGTACTTC.

V is TRBV7-2 and J is TRBJ2-5; 7 bases align to TRBD2. The CDR3 totals 15 residues. The V segment lost 2 bases and the J segment 2 bases; nucleotides outside the gene matches: 5. CDR1 is SGHTA and CDR2 is FQGNSA in the germline V gene. CDR3 DNA sequence: TGTGCCAGCAGCTTATTCTGGCGGGAGCAAGAGACCCAGTACTTC. Encoded protein: CASSLFWREQETQYF.

CDR3 DNA sequence: TGCAGCGTGGCCCGACAGGGGATCAAGACTGAAGCTTTCTTT. This sequence encodes CSVARQGIKTEAFF. J is TRBJ1-1 and V is TRBV29-1, with TRBD1 matching 8 bases. CDR3 length: 14 amino acids. Germline assignment: CDR1 SQVTM and CDR2 ANQGSEA. After removal of 6 bases from V and 5 bases from J, the junction contained 11 bases not matched to a gene. Based on the CDR3 plus reference TRBV29-1 and TRBJ1-1, the full variable domain is SAVISQKPSRDICQRGTSLTIQCQVDSQVTMMFWYRQQPGQSLTLIATANQGSEATYESGFVIDKFPISRPNLTFSTLTVSNMSPEDSSIYLCSVARQGIKTEAFFGQGTRLTVV.

The chain combines TRBV7-9 with TRBJ2-1, with TRBD2 identical over 8 bases. This CDR3 spans 15 amino acids. Per germline, CDR1 SEHNR and CDR2 FQNEAQ (reference sequence). Trimming took 5 bases from V and 8 from J; bases not matched to a gene: 11. CDR3 loop: CASSPPGLVGYEQFF. The DNA for the CDR3 is TGTGCCAGCAGCCCTCCGGGACTAGTGGGATATGAGCAGTTCTTC. Supplemented by reference TRBV7-9 and TRBJ2-1, the full variable domain reads DTGVSQNPRHKITKRGQNVTFRCDPISEHNRLYWYRQTLGQGPEFLTYFQNEAQLEKSRLLSDRFSAERPKGSFSTLEIQRTEQGDSAMYLCASSPPGLVGYEQFFGPGTRLTVL.

The rearrangement joins TRBV5-6 to TRBJ2-1, with 7 nucleotides matching TRBD2. V was pared by 2 bases and J by 5 bases, with 7 bases of the junction left unmatched. The CDR3 contains 15 residues. CDR1 and CDR2 from the germline V gene are SGHDT and YYEEEE. CDR3 in amino acids: CASSFELARDNEQFF. The DNA for the CDR3 is TGTGCCAGCAGCTTTGAACTAGCGCGAGACAATGAGCAGTTCTTC.

This clone was counted once. V usage is TRBV11-3 and J usage is TRBJ1-3; 11 nucleotides align to TRBD1. Germline lookup yields CDR1 SGHNT and CDR2 YENEEA. The CDR3 totals 16 residues. J was trimmed by 3 bases and V by 5 bases; bases with no gene match: 6. The chain's CDR3 is CASSPRTGGSGNTIYF. CDR3 sequence (DNA): TGTGCCAGCAGCCCCCGGACAGGGGGCAGTGGAAACACCATATATTTT.

The chain has TRBV7-3 and TRBJ2-1, with 9 nucleotides matching TRBD2. Germline loops: CDR1 SGHTA, CDR2 FQGTGA. The J segment lost 1 base and the V segment lost 4 bases, leaving 2 bases of the junction unmatched. This CDR3 region has 15 residues. CDR3 bases: TGTGCCAGCAGCTGGACTAGCGCGTCCTACAATGAGCAGTTCTTC. Its protein product is CASSWTSASYNEQFF.

The chain couples TRBV6-6 to TRBJ2-1; 9 bases line up with TRBD2. With V trimmed by 4 bases and J by 2 bases, 3 bases remained unmatched. The germline gives CDR1 MNHNY, CDR2 SVGAGI (reference sequence). The CDR3 runs to 15 residues. CDR3 sequence: CASSSTSGTYNEQFF. The DNA for the CDR3 is TGTGCCAGCAGTTCGACTAGCGGCACCTACAATGAGCAGTTCTTC.

The chain carries TRBV12-5 and TRBJ2-4; 8 positions agree with TRBD2. CDR1 LGHNT and CDR2 FRNRAP come from the germline V gene. V shed 2 bases, J shed 2 bases, and the junction held 20 bases outside the gene matches. The CDR3 consists of 21 residues. This CDR3 reads CASGLWLSGGYGSGTKNIQYF. Here the CDR3 DNA reads TGTGCTAGTGGTTTGTGGCTAAGCGGGGGCTACGGGAGCGGAACCAAAAACATTCAGTACTTC.

This clone turned up a few times. This CDR3 reads CASSARTSGSHEQFF. For the CDR3, the DNA is TGTGCCAGCAGCGCACGGACTAGCGGGAGCCATGAGCAGTTCTTC. This chain uses TRBV7-2 with TRBJ2-1; 13 positions match TRBD2. The ends lost 5 bases at V and 8 bases at J; junction bases unmatched: 6. Germline CDR1 reads SGHTA; CDR2 reads FQGNSA. The CDR3 consists of 15 residues.

The CDR3 coding sequence is TGTGCCAGCTCACCATTTACAGCATATAGCAATCAGCCCCAGCATTTT. Its protein is CASSPFTAYSNQPQHF. V gene TRBV18 combines with J gene TRBJ1-5; no reliable D call. V lost 2 bases and J lost 0, with 11 bases in between. The CDR3 spans 16 residues. The germline V gene encodes CDR1 KGHSH and CDR2 LQKENI. Based on the CDR3 plus reference TRBV18 and TRBJ1-5, the full variable domain is NAGVMQNPRHLVRRRGQEARLRCSPMKGHSHVYWYRQLPEEGLKFMVYLQKENIIDESGMPKERFSAEFPKEGPSILRIQQVVRGDSAAYFCASSPFTAYSNQPQHFGDGTRLSIL.

The rearrangement joins TRBV21-1 to TRBJ2-4; TRBD2, the table's D call, was not compared with the DNA. TRBV21-1 is recorded as a pseudogene. The CDR3 is made up of 17 amino acids. Here the CDR3 DNA reads TGTGCCAGCAGCCCACGACCTCTCAGGAGGGACAAAAACATTCAGTACTTC. It codes for CASSPRPLRRDKNIQYF.

V usage is TRBV18 and J usage is TRBJ2-7; D gene unclear. V lost 3 bases, J lost 6 bases, and 12 bases lay in between. The germline V gene encodes CDR1 KGHSH and CDR2 LQKENI. The CDR3 length is 13 residues. CDR3 residues: CASSPASISEQYF. CDR3 nucleotides: TGTGCCAGCTCACCGGCTAGTATTAGCGAGCAGTACTTC.

The chain links TRBV9 to TRBJ2-2; D uncertain. Germline V gene data show CDR1 as SGDLS and CDR2 as YYNGEE. The CDR3 loop spans 14 amino acids. The V and J ends lost 0 bases and 6 bases respectively, with 9 bases between them. The CDR3 region is CASSVERAPGELFF. CDR3 sequence (DNA): TGTGCCAGCAGCGTAGAAAGAGCGCCCGGGGAGCTGTTTTTT.

This clone has more than one count but fewer than ten. In DNA form, the CDR3 reads TGTGCCAGCAGCTCGTCAAACGACACTCCCCCGAACAGGTGGACCCAGTACTTC. Its protein is CASSSSNDTPPNRWTQYF. V usage is TRBV7-9 and J usage is TRBJ2-5; TRBD1 might be the D (5 bases). Germline CDR1 SEHNR, CDR2 FQNEAQ (reference sequence). The CDR3 has 18 residues. The V and J ends lost 4 bases and 7 bases respectively, with 28 bases between them.

The chain has TRBV29-1 and TRBJ2-2; maybe TRBD1 (6 bases). V was clipped by 8 bases and J by 3 bases, with 25 bases between them. Germline V gene data show CDR1 as SQVTM and CDR2 as ANQGSEA. The CDR3 covers 17 residues. CDR3: CSPLARQAPSHTGELFF. The CDR3 region has the DNA TGCAGCCCCCTAGCCCGACAGGCCCCCTCTCACACCGGGGAGCTGTTTTTT.

This chain links TRBV11-3 with TRBJ1-1; 8 bases map to TRBD1. Germline V gene sequence: CDR1 SGHNT, CDR2 YENEEA. CDR3 length: 14 residues. V lost 5 bases to trimming and J lost 1 base; unmatched junction nucleotides: 3. CDR3 in amino acids: CASSPGTGNTEAFF. In DNA form, the CDR3 reads TGTGCCAGCAGCCCCGGGACAGGGAACACTGAAGCTTTCTTT.

The rearrangement uses TRBV7-3 and TRBJ2-1; a weak D match, TRBD2 (6 bases). Germline CDR1 is SGHTA and CDR2 is FQGTGA. The CDR3 runs to 14 residues. V lost 5 bases, J lost 4 bases, and 12 bases lay in between. The CDR3 protein is CASSPSREYNEQFF. CDR3 sequence (DNA): TGTGCCAGCAGCCCCAGCCGGGAGTACAATGAGCAGTTCTTC. Using reference TRBV7-3 and TRBJ2-1 for the parts outside the CDR3, the full variable domain is GAGVSQTPSNKVTEKGKYVELRCDPISGHTALYWYRQSLGQGPEFLIYFQGTGAADDSGLPNDRFFAVRPEGSVSTLKIQRTERGDSAVYLCASSPSREYNEQFFGPGTRLTVL.

Comments on this clone: A junction boundary mismatches the germline segment, possibly from a read error. The sample contains more than one DNA sequence encoding this CDR3. The rearrangement links TRBV6-5 to TRBJ1-1, with TRBD1 identical over 8 bases. Germline-derived CDR1 and CDR2 are MNHEY and SVGAGI. CDR3 size: 14 residues. CDR3 nucleotides: TGTGCCAGCAGTTCTAACAGGGGGAACACTGAAGCTTTCTTC. This sequence encodes CASSSNRGNTEAFF.

The genes are TRBV19 and TRBJ1-4; no firm D call. With 2 bases removed from V and 2 bases from J, the gap between germline ends came to 6 bases. The CDR3 has 14 amino acids. CDR1 LNHDA and CDR2 SQIVND come from the germline V gene (reference sequence). CDR3 in amino acids: CASSIPGTNEKLFF. CDR3 sequence (DNA): TGTGCCAGTAGTATACCGGGGACTAATGAAAAACTGTTTTTT. Supplemented by reference TRBV19 and TRBJ1-4, the full variable domain reads DGGITQSPKYLFRKEGQNVTLSCEQNLNHDAMYWYRQDPGQGLRLIYYSQIVNDFQKGDIAEGYSVSREKKESFPLTVTSAQKNPTAFYLCASSIPGTNEKLFFGSGTQLSVL.